This passage covers 15 T cell receptor beta chains from one sample sequenced in a study of blood T cell repertoires in COVID-19. Profiling relied on immunoSEQ multiplex PCR, and the TCRdb table lists in-frame clones only, not all of them. The data contain hundreds of thousands of clones, 88% of them singletons. The sample consisted of peripheral blood. The source is a woman in her thirties or forties who had recovered from COVID-19.

This chain connects TRBV5-6 to TRBJ2-7, with D maybe TRBD2 (5 bases). Trimming removed 4 bases at V and 8 bases at J, with 16 bases between. The V gene's germline CDR1 is SGHDT and CDR2 YYEEEE. The length of the CDR3 is 13 residues. This CDR3 reads CASSLLVGAKQYF. In DNA, the CDR3 is TGTGCCAGCAGCCTCCTAGTGGGAGCCAAGCAGTACTTC.

The CDR3 sequence is CSVAGTGGDPNFYEQYF. The CDR3 bases are TGCAGCGTAGCCGGGACAGGGGGCGATCCGAACTTTTACGAGCAGTACTTC. The gene calls are TRBV29-1 and TRBJ2-7; 12 bases align to TRBD1. Trimming cost V 6 bases and J 4 bases; bases outside gene matches: 16. The CDR3 runs to 17 residues. Germline V CDR1 and CDR2: SQVTM, ANQGSEA.

The CDR3 DNA sequence: TGTGCCAGCAGCTTAAGGAGGACTAGCTACTACGAGCAGTACTTC. It encodes CASSLRRTSYYEQYF. This rearrangement joins TRBV5-4 to TRBJ2-7; TRBD2 aligns across 8 bases. The V gene's germline CDR1 is SGHNT and CDR2 YYREEE (reference sequence). The CDR3 runs 15 residues. The J segment lost 3 bases and the V segment lost 2 bases, leaving 7 bases of the junction unmatched.

The chain employs TRBV19 and TRBJ2-6; D not certain. Germline CDR1 and CDR2: LNHDA and SQIVND (reference sequence). The CDR3 has 17 amino acids. V was trimmed by 5 bases and J by 1 base, leaving 15 bases between them. The CDR3 coding sequence is TGTGCCAGTAGTTCCTCATTACATGAATCTGGGGCCAACGTCCTGACTTTC. This codes for CASSSSLHESGANVLTF.

V gene TRBV6-5 combines with J gene TRBJ2-3; no firm D call. Germline V gene sequence: CDR1 MNHEY, CDR2 SVGAGI. CDR3 size: 14 residues. Trimming took off 0 bases at V and 0 bases at J, with 4 bases between the two ends. This CDR3 is CASSYSTSTDTQYF. CDR3 nucleotide sequence: TGTGCCAGCAGTTACTCGACTAGCACAGATACGCAGTATTTT.

The chain recombines TRBV28 with TRBJ2-5; D perhaps matches TRBD1 (5 bases). The ends were cut back, 4 bases at V and 5 bases at J, with 14 bases in the middle. Germline CDR1 reads MDHEN; CDR2 reads SYDVKM. This CDR3 spans 14 amino acids. CDR3 region: CASSSPQGVETQYF. The CDR3 DNA reads TGTGCCAGCAGTTCGCCGCAGGGTGTGGAGACCCAGTACTTC.

The genes are TRBV15 and TRBJ2-7, with no clear D. Germline V CDR1 and CDR2: LNHNV, YYDKDF (reference sequence). Trimming shortened V by 1 base and J by 2 bases, and 9 bases separated the two germline ends. The CDR3 is made up of 14 amino acids. The chain's CDR3 is CATSRGRGAYEQYF. The CDR3 nucleotides are TGTGCCACCAGCAGAGGGCGAGGAGCCTACGAGCAGTACTTC.

This clone was found a few times. An end of the junction differs from the germline gene, which may be a read error. The chain combines TRBV7-7 with TRBJ2-1; 10 positions match TRBD1. CDR3 length: 15 residues. The germline V gene encodes CDR1 SSHAT and CDR2 FNYEAQ (reference sequence). CDR3 sequence reads: CASSPGQGERNEQFF. CDR3 nucleotides: TGTGCTAGCAGCCCTGGACAGGGGGAAAGAAATGAGCAGTTCTTC.

This chain uses TRBV24-1 with TRBJ2-1; 9 nucleotides match TRBD1. The CDR3 contains 15 residues. J was trimmed by 7 bases and V by 3 bases; bases with no gene match: 6. Germline values: CDR1 KGHDR, CDR2 SFDVKD. CDR3 protein: CATSDPPGQGNEQFF. CDR3 DNA sequence: TGTGCCACCAGTGATCCCCCGGGACAGGGTAATGAGCAGTTCTTC.

The chain uses TRBV19 and TRBJ2-7, with D uncertain. V was pared by 8 bases and J by 5 bases, with 10 bases between. The germline V gene encodes CDR1 LNHDA and CDR2 SQIVND (reference sequence). The CDR3 covers 11 residues. The CDR3: CASRRNDEQYF. As DNA, the CDR3 is TGTGCCAGTCGCAGGAACGACGAGCAGTACTTC.

The genes are TRBV24-1 and TRBJ1-2; D remains unclear. Germline V gene lookup returns CDR1 KGHDR and CDR2 SFDVKD. The CDR3 length is 17 residues. Trimming cost V 3 bases and J 1 base, with 17 bases left between them. This CDR3 is CATSDLWQEVFNYGYTF. The CDR3 DNA reads as TGTGCCACCAGTGATCTGTGGCAGGAGGTTTTTAACTATGGCTACACCTTC.

The V and J genes are TRBV6-6 and TRBJ2-7; a weak D match, TRBD2 (6 bases). Trimming removed 1 base at V and 2 bases at J, with 15 bases between. The CDR3 has 16 residues. Germline V gene lookup returns CDR1 MNHNY and CDR2 SVGAGI (reference sequence). The CDR3 loop reads CASSYYLGTGAYEQYF. The CDR3 region has the DNA TGTGCCAGCAGTTACTATCTCGGGACGGGAGCCTACGAGCAGTACTTC.

This sequence joins TRBV5-1 and TRBJ1-2, with D possibly matching TRBD1 (5 bases). V lost 0 bases, J lost 4 bases, and 10 bases lay in between. CDR3 length equals 14 residues. The germline gives CDR1 SGHRS, CDR2 YFSETQ. The CDR3 DNA reads as TGCGCCAGCAGCTTGGAAGGGGATACCTATGGCTACACCTTC. Protein: CASSLEGDTYGYTF. The full variable domain, its missing parts supplied by reference TRBV5-1 and TRBJ1-2, is KAGVTQTPRYLIKTRGQQVTLSCSPISGHRSVSWYQQTPGQGLQFLFEYFSETQRNKGNFPGRFSGRQFSNSRSEMNVSTLELGDSALYLCASSLEGDTYGYTFGSGTRLTVV.

V and J are TRBV24-1 and TRBJ2-2; possible D gene TRBD2, 5 bases. Trimming pared 5 bases from V and 3 bases from J, leaving 9 bases between. The length of the CDR3 is 14 residues. Germline CDR1 reads KGHDR; CDR2 reads SFDVKD. CDR3 nucleotide sequence: TGTGCCACCAGTGCCCCGGGGTACACCGGGGAGCTGTTTTTT. Translated: CATSAPGYTGELFF.

The chain carries TRBV5-1 and TRBJ2-4, with 10 nucleotides matching TRBD1. V dropped 4 bases and J dropped 2; count of bases not matched to a gene: 12. The CDR3 is made up of 18 amino acids. Germline V gene data show CDR1 as SGHRS and CDR2 as YFSETQ. The CDR3 DNA reads as TGCGCCAGCAGCCTAGAGGGACAGGGGATAGGGACCAAAAACATTCAGTACTTC. Translated, it gives CASSLEGQGIGTKNIQYF.